Presented here are 24 T cell receptor beta chains from one specimen sequenced in a study. TCRdb recomputed calls from the 5' RACE reads with MiXCR, one row per CDR3 protein. The sample carries some 6,000 distinct CDR3 sequences, around a third recorded once. What was sequenced was naive CD4+ T cells sorted from a lymph node. Sample subset: naive CD4+ T cells, CD4+CD45RA+CD25-. These TCRs come from a female donor with breast cancer.

This clonotype was detected a few times. V usage is TRBV10-3 and J usage is TRBJ2-2; D ambiguous. V lost 10 bases and J 2 bases, leaving 11 bases between the germline ends. Germline CDR1 and CDR2: ENHRY and SYGVKD. This CDR3 spans 13 amino acids. The CDR3 protein is CATLGLNTGELFF. The CDR3 nucleotides are TGTGCCACCTTGGGCCTTAACACCGGGGAGCTGTTTTTT.

The rearrangement joins TRBV7-9 to TRBJ2-7, with D unclear. The V gene's germline CDR1 is SEHNR and CDR2 FQNEAQ (reference sequence). This CDR3 is 11 amino acids long. The ends were cut back, 8 bases at V and 5 bases at J, with 10 bases in the middle. CDR3: CASQDQDEQYF. CDR3 nucleotide sequence: TGTGCCAGCCAAGATCAGGACGAGCAGTACTTC.

The chain is built from TRBV6-1 and TRBJ1-1, with a tentative D call TRBD1 (6 bases). This CDR3 spans 14 amino acids. The germline V and J ends were trimmed by 4 bases and 4 bases, with 13 bases remaining between them. Looked up from germline, CDR1 is MNHNS and CDR2 is SASEGT. The CDR3 nucleotides are TGTGCCAGCAGTGTTCAGGGGTTGAGCACTGAAGCTTTCTTT. Encoded protein: CASSVQGLSTEAFF.

This clonotype appeared a few times. The chain has TRBV4-3 and TRBJ1-2; no clear D. CDR3 size: 14 residues. CDR1 is LGHNA and CDR2 is YSLEER in the germline V gene. The V gene lost 1 base and the J gene lost 4 bases, with 10 bases spanning the gap. CDR3 sequence reads: CASSQGPTAYGYTF. As DNA, the CDR3 is TGCGCCAGCAGCCAAGGACCGACCGCCTATGGCTACACCTTC.

This clonotype has a handful of counts. V and J are TRBV3-1 and TRBJ2-2; 12 nucleotides match TRBD1. The junction had 12 bases not matched to a gene; V was cut back by 0 bases and J by 10 bases. The CDR3 is made up of 18 amino acids. Germline CDR1 LGHDT, CDR2 YNNKEL (reference sequence). The CDR3 DNA reads TGTGCCAGCAGCCAAGAGAGTTCGGGACAGGGGGCGCGAAAGGAGCTGTTTTTT. Protein: CASSQESSGQGARKELFF.

This clonotype is classed as medium-sized (0.01 to 0.1%). The V gene is TRBV3-1, the J gene TRBJ1-2; no definite D call. Trimming removed 0 bases from V and 3 bases from J, with 5 bases in between. Germline CDR1 and CDR2: LGHDT and YNNKEL (reference sequence). CDR3 size: 13 residues. The CDR3 DNA follows: TGTGCCAGCAGCCAAGATTATGACTATGGCTACACCTTC. The encoded protein is CASSQDYDYGYTF.

This clonotype was recorded a few times. The rearrangement links TRBV6-2 or TRBV6-3 to TRBJ1-5, with D hard to call. V was trimmed by 7 bases and J by 4 bases, leaving 11 bases between them. This CDR3 region has 13 residues. Germline CDR1 reads MNHEY; CDR2 reads SVGEGT. CDR3 residues: CASIDDGNQPQHF. CDR3 coding DNA: TGTGCCAGCATAGATGACGGGAATCAGCCCCAGCATTTT.

The V call is TRBV12-3 or TRBV12-4, the J call TRBJ1-4; D remains unclear. This CDR3 is built from 14 residues. V lost 2 bases to trimming and J lost 5 bases, with 9 bases between them. For the CDR3, the DNA is TGTGCCAGCAGTTTACAAGATCTAAATGAAAAACTGTTTTTT. Amino acids: CASSLQDLNEKLFF.

By its share, this clonotype is medium-sized. The genes are TRBV7-3 and TRBJ2-7; 10 bases match TRBD1. This CDR3 has 14 residues. Trimming took 5 bases from V and 4 from J; bases not matched to a gene: 5. Germline CDR1 SGHTA, CDR2 FQGTGA. The CDR3 coding sequence is TGTGCCAGCAGCCCATCGGACAGGGGGTACGAGCAGTACTTC. It is translated as CASSPSDRGYEQYF.

The chain couples TRBV20-1 to TRBJ2-5, with D possibly TRBD1 on 5 matching bases. Trimming took off 0 bases at V and 3 bases at J, with 14 bases between the two ends. The length of the CDR3 is 15 residues. CDR1 and CDR2 from the germline V gene are DFQATT and SNEGSKA (reference sequence). The CDR3 is CSARDPRTQEETQYF. For the CDR3, the DNA is TGCAGTGCTAGAGATCCAAGGACACAGGAAGAGACCCAGTACTTC.

As concerns this clonotype: A clone one base away is much larger, so this may be a read error. The gene calls are TRBV27 and TRBJ1-1, with D unresolved. The V end was cut by 3 bases, the J end by 5 bases, with 13 bases between. From germline, CDR1 is MNHEY and CDR2 SMNVEV (reference sequence). The CDR3 contains 14 residues. The CDR3 DNA follows: TGTGCCAGCAGTTTGCGCCGGGGTCTGACTGAAGCTTTCTTT. Its translation: CASSLRRGLTEAFF.

This clonotype was seen a handful of times. This rearrangement joins TRBV2 to TRBJ2-2; a weak D match, TRBD2 (5 bases). Looked up from germline, CDR1 is SNHLY and CDR2 is FYNNEI. The CDR3 has 13 amino acids. Trimming stripped 2 bases from V and 7 bases from J, with 8 bases between. The CDR3 sequence: CASSESEGGELFF. The CDR3 nucleotides read TGTGCCAGCAGTGAATCTGAGGGCGGGGAGCTGTTTTTT.

The chain combines TRBV20-1 with TRBJ2-1, with a tentative D call TRBD2 (6 bases). Trimming took off 3 bases at V and 7 bases at J, with 19 bases between the two ends. The CDR3 is 15 amino acids. The germline gives CDR1 DFQATT, CDR2 SNEGSKA (reference sequence). DNA of the CDR3: TGCAGTGCTAGGGAGGGCGGGAAGGTTCGGAATGAGCAGTTCTTC. It specifies CSAREGGKVRNEQFF.

This clonotype was seen a handful of times. The rearrangement uses TRBV7-3 and TRBJ2-1, with TRBD2 identical over 12 bases. Germline trimming cut 1 base from V and 7 bases from J; bases unmatched to any gene: 11. This CDR3 is 18 amino acids long. Germline V gives CDR1 SGHTA, CDR2 FQGTGA. CDR3 in DNA: TGTGCCAGCAGCTTAAGGGGCAGTAGACTAGCGGGAGATAATGAGCAGTTCTTC. It encodes CASSLRGSRLAGDNEQFF.

The chain carries TRBV28 and TRBJ1-6; D is possibly TRBD1 (5 bases). V lost 4 bases, J lost 5 bases, and 18 bases lay in between. The germline V gene has CDR1 MDHEN and CDR2 SYDVKM. The CDR3 is 17 amino acids. The CDR3 loop reads CASSYGAGVTDNSPLHF. CDR3 bases: TGTGCCAGCAGTTATGGGGCTGGGGTTACCGATAATTCACCCCTCCACTTT.

The V call is TRBV19, the J call TRBJ1-1; weak D call: TRBD1 (5 bases). V was pared by 7 bases and J by 5 bases, with 14 bases between. Germline V CDR1 and CDR2: LNHDA, SQIVND (reference sequence). The CDR3 is 13 amino acids. The CDR3 nucleotides read TGTGCCAGTACCACCGGGGGGGATACTGAAGCTTTCTTT. It codes for CASTTGGDTEAFF.

This clonotype was seen once. The chain employs TRBV6-5 and TRBJ1-2; 9 positions match TRBD1. V lost 6 bases and J lost 2; bases outside the gene matches: 7. CDR1 and CDR2 from the germline V gene are MNHEY and SVGAGI. This CDR3 is built from 15 residues. In DNA, the CDR3 is TGTGCCAGCAGAGATTGGACAGGGGAAAACTATGGCTACACCTTC. Translating it yields CASRDWTGENYGYTF.

A note on this clonotype: Since a much larger clone is just one base distant, this may be a read error. No conserved phenylalanine or tryptophan ends this CDR3, so it is likely a read error. The chain carries TRBV12-3 or TRBV12-4 and TRBJ1-1; no clear D. Deletions cut 2 bases from V and 6 bases from J, with 10 bases between. The CDR3 covers 13 residues. The CDR3 is CASSLSTGAEAFL. CDR3 bases: TGTGCCAGCAGTTTATCGACCGGGGCTGAAGCTTTCTTA.

The sample holds a few counts of this clonotype. The rearrangement joins TRBV10-3 to TRBJ2-7, with D maybe TRBD2 (6 bases). CDR3 length: 11 residues. Deletions cut 10 bases from V and 6 bases from J, with 13 bases between. Germline V lookup: CDR1 ENHRY, CDR2 SYGVKD. This chain's CDR3 is CATTQGGEQYF. The CDR3 DNA reads TGTGCCACCACCCAGGGAGGCGAGCAGTACTTC.

This chain uses TRBV20-1 with TRBJ2-1, with no clear D. The germline CDR1 and CDR2 sequences are DFQATT and SNEGSKA (reference sequence). With 1 base removed from V and 2 bases from J, the gap between germline ends came to 12 bases. The length of the CDR3 is 15 residues. The CDR3 nucleotides are TGCAGTGCTAGAGTAGCCGCCCTCACCTACAATGAGCAGTTCTTC. Protein: CSARVAALTYNEQFF.

V is TRBV4-2 and J is TRBJ2-2, with 12 bases lining up with TRBD2. The germline V gene has CDR1 LGHNA and CDR2 YNFKEQ. The CDR3 loop spans 17 amino acids. The junction had 5 bases not matched to a gene; V was cut back by 0 bases and J by 6 bases. The CDR3: CASSQDGSSGGAGELFF. The DNA for the CDR3 is TGTGCCAGCAGCCAAGATGGATCTAGCGGGGGGGCCGGGGAGCTGTTTTTT.

By frequency in the sample, this clonotype is medium-sized. The V call is TRBV20-1, the J call TRBJ2-7; the match to TRBD2 covers 10 bases. This CDR3 spans 14 amino acids. The junction had 8 bases not matched to a gene; V was cut back by 6 bases and J by 3 bases. From germline, CDR1 is DFQATT and CDR2 SNEGSKA (reference sequence). CDR3 sequence (DNA): TGCAGTGCCCAGCGGGAGGGCGTATACTACGAGCAGTACTTC. Translating gives CSAQREGVYYEQYF.

This clonotype is labeled medium-sized. V is TRBV12-5 and J is TRBJ2-7; D is unresolved. Looked up from germline, CDR1 is LGHNT and CDR2 is FRNRAP. Trimming took 6 bases from V and 2 from J, leaving 8 bases between them. This CDR3 region has 12 residues. The CDR3 region has the DNA TGTGCTAGTGGCTCGGACCCCTACGAGCAGTACTTC. The encoded protein is CASGSDPYEQYF.

Concerning this clonotype: A much larger clone lies a single base off, so this may be a read error. The V and J genes are TRBV6-6 and TRBJ1-2, with D perhaps TRBD1 (5 bases). The CDR3 spans 15 residues. Germline values: CDR1 MNHNY, CDR2 SVGAGI (reference sequence). CDR3 loop: CTSSYSSGGAGGYTF. CDR3 sequence (DNA): TGTACCAGCAGTTACTCGTCTGGGGGAGCGGGGGGCTACACCTTC.